One sample yielded the 10 T cell receptor beta chains listed below, sequenced in a study of shared clonotypes between healthy human individuals. The method was immunoSEQ multiplex PCR; TCRdb's version includes in-frame clones alone and lacks a portion of them. The sample contains about 2 million clones, about 95% of which appear only once. In the naive CD8 group, cells lacked CD45RO and were positively selected for CCR7, so terminally differentiated effector memory CD45RA+ cells were left out. Specimen: naive CD8+ T cells sorted from blood. All receptors derive from a man younger than 35 in good health.

In this sample, this clone turned up once. This rearrangement joins TRBV5-6 to TRBJ2-7, with 7 nucleotides matching TRBD2. The germline V gene encodes CDR1 SGHDT and CDR2 YYEEEE. After removal of 5 bases from V and 1 base from J, the junction contained 6 bases not matched to a gene. The CDR3 is 14 amino acids. The DNA of the CDR3 is TGTGCCAGCAGTTTATGGGGGGGATCCTACGAGCAGTACTTC. It translates to CASSLWGGSYEQYF.

The chain is built from TRBV6-5 and TRBJ2-7; TRBD2 is a possible D gene (7 bases). The CDR3 consists of 16 residues. Germline lookup yields CDR1 MNHEY and CDR2 SVGAGI. Trimming cost V 0 bases and J 1 base, with 13 bases left between them. CDR3 loop: CASSYSAGAASYEQYF. CDR3 bases: TGTGCCAGCAGTTACTCGGCGGGGGCGGCTTCCTACGAGCAGTACTTC.

V usage is TRBV7-6 and J usage is TRBJ1-2; TRBD1 is a possible D gene (5 bases). This CDR3 has 16 amino acids. V shed 5 bases and J shed 2 bases, with 18 bases lying between them. From germline, CDR1 is SGHVS and CDR2 FNYEAQ. The CDR3: CASSTLGPRGNYGYTF. The CDR3 DNA is TGTGCCAGCAGCACCCTGGGCCCGAGGGGCAACTATGGCTACACCTTC.

This rearrangement joins TRBV6-5 to TRBJ1-3; D not certain. The germline gives CDR1 MNHEY, CDR2 SVGAGI. The CDR3 spans 15 residues. V shed 5 bases and J shed 0 bases, with 11 bases lying between them. The CDR3 nucleotides are TGTGCCAGCAGTCCCGACGGAAACTCTGGAAACACCATATATTTT. It is translated as CASSPDGNSGNTIYF.

The V and J genes are TRBV27 and TRBJ2-2; D possibly corresponds to TRBD2 (6 bases). Germline V lookup: CDR1 MNHEY, CDR2 SMNVEV (reference sequence). The CDR3 has 18 residues. The V and J ends lost 5 bases and 2 bases respectively, with 21 bases between them. The CDR3 region has the DNA TGTGCCAGCAGTACCTATTGGGAATCCGGGGGAAACACCGGGGAGCTGTTTTTT. Amino acid sequence: CASSTYWESGGNTGELFF.

Turning to this clone: This sample includes further DNA sequences coding for the same CDR3. The rearrangement uses TRBV30 and TRBJ1-2; the D is unclear. The V end was cut by 1 base, the J end by 0 bases, with 6 bases between. The CDR3 sequence is 13 residues long. Germline lookup yields CDR1 GTSNPN and CDR2 SVGIG (reference sequence). The CDR3 DNA reads TGTGCCTGGAGTGGTGATACTAACTATGGCTACACCTTC. Translated: CAWSGDTNYGYTF.

The V call is TRBV28, the J call TRBJ1-1, with 9 bases aligning to TRBD1. Trimming at V came to 4 bases and at J to 1 base, leaving 4 bases not matched to a gene. Germline V gene lookup returns CDR1 MDHEN and CDR2 SYDVKM. The CDR3 runs to 15 residues. The CDR3, as DNA: TGTGCCAGCAGTTCCTGGGACAGGGAGAACACTGAAGCTTTCTTT. Its translation: CASSSWDRENTEAFF.

This chain links TRBV6-5 with TRBJ2-7; 7 bases are shared with TRBD2. V gave up 6 bases and J gave up 1 base; unmatched junction bases: 3. Germline V gene sequence: CDR1 MNHEY, CDR2 SVGAGI. This CDR3 spans 13 amino acids. CDR3 residues: CASSIGGSYEQYF. In DNA, the CDR3 is TGTGCCAGCAGCATCGGGGGGTCCTACGAGCAGTACTTC.

This chain links TRBV28 with TRBJ1-6, with 9 bases aligning to TRBD1. Germline CDR1 MDHEN, CDR2 SYDVKM. The ends lost 5 bases at V and 5 bases at J; junction bases unmatched: 4. This CDR3 region has 15 residues. CDR3 sequence reads: CASSRDRVHNSPLHF. CDR3 DNA sequence: TGTGCCAGCAGTCGGGACAGGGTACATAATTCACCCCTCCACTTT.

CDR3 nucleotide sequence: TGTGCCAGCAGGTGGCTCCTTAGGGATCAGCCCCAGCATTTT. This codes for CASRWLLRDQPQHF. The chain is built from TRBV5-8 and TRBJ1-5; D is unclear. CDR3 size: 14 residues. The germline V gene encodes CDR1 SGHTS and CDR2 YDEGEE. V dropped 5 bases and J dropped 5 bases, with 14 bases sitting between them.